Sequencing of this T cell receptor (beta chain) was carried out in a study of early T cells in non-severe SARS-CoV-2 infection. Background on the study: Unsorted whole blood bulk RNA was sequenced, with unpaired chains.

Individual cDNA molecules were tagged with unique molecular identifiers. Using its own MiXCR run on the 5' RACE reads, TCRdb lists one record per CDR3 protein. The table records approximately 81,000 distinct CDR3 sequences, about 6.5% of them present only once. This clonotype has ten or more counts. Germline V gene sequence: CDR1 PRHDT, CDR2 FYEKMQ (reference sequence). The CDR3 sequence is 14 residues long. Trimming shortened V by 4 bases and J by 3 bases, and 10 bases separated the two germline ends. The chain carries TRBV13 and TRBJ1-5; no reliable D call. The source material was whole blood. This clonotype was sampled from an adult who was a healthcare worker with PCR-confirmed SARS-CoV-2 infection or an uninfected control (not recorded which). The CDR3 DNA reads TGTGCCAGCAGCTCCGGGATCTACAATCAGCCCCAGCATTTT. Protein: CASSSGIYNQPQHF.